These T cell receptor beta chains were read from a single sample in a study of T cell responses to AZD1222 COVID-19 vaccine. This table comes from immunoSEQ multiplex PCR, and its TCRdb copy is limited to in-frame clones, with some not included. The table records roughly 87,000 clones, about 91% of them present only once. The sample was peripheral blood, taken 28 days after the second AZD1222 dose. The receptors derive from an adult who received the AZD1222 COVID-19 vaccine. Each CDR3 is given with its conserved first and last residue. Part of the rows lack a size; the others show once, few, many or a class for expanded clones.

clone_size v_call cdr3_aa
- TRBV7-9 CASSQWTGGIYTIYF
- TRBV19 CASSSSGANEQFF
- TRBV5-6 CASRILAAGGSSYEQYF
- TRBV10-2 CASSQQDSNQPQHF
- TRBV7-2 CASSGMGADRPYEQYF
- TRBV7-9 CASSLVGTGRDTEAFF
- TRBV9 CASSVRGTGGEAFF
once TRBV9 CASSVVRSTDTQYF
- TRBV9 CASSVDEGGRSGEQYF
- TRBV7-9 CASARSAASYEQYF
- TRBV5-6 CASSSTTGGSYEQYF
- TRBV18 CASSPPRGQGDNTEAFF
- TRBV3-1/TRBV3-2 CASNQGGMNQPQHF
once TRBV3-1/TRBV3-2 CASSQEKGSRGHPVPYSNQPQHF
- TRBV19 CASSPGQGVSRSPLHF
- TRBV18 CASSLIQGSKNEQYF
- TRBV30 CAWSHGGTGANVLTF
- TRBV27 CASSYKSRPSDYGYTF
- TRBV6-5 CASSYSRLGGETQYF
- TRBV7-6 CASSRGQGSNQPQHF
- TRBV6-2/TRBV6-3 CASSLGENYGYTF
- TRBV30 CAWTAGGVIEQYF
- TRBV30 CAWSGGTLGRQPQHF
- TRBV28 CASSSAGTGADTEAFF
- TRBV14 CASSLVPGPNTEAFF
- TRBV3-1/TRBV3-2 CASSPTRGSGYTF
- TRBV29-1 CSVSGLARDYGYTF
- TRBV5-1 CASSLAMVGETEAFF
- TRBV5-8 CASSRQETQYF
- TRBV30 CAWSAKTGLLLSGANVLTF
- TRBV6-5 CASSLSGGAHNEQFF
- TRBV7-9 CASSPVGGRGNTIYF
- TRBV7-6 CASSLGLGTLSGNTIYF
- TRBV24-1 CATSDRGTAFYGYTF
- TRBV19 CASSIGVGSGVLYTEAFF
few TRBV6-1 CASSDPGSAAKNIQYF
- TRBV4-1 CASSRTGGLNTEAFF
once TRBV14 CASSQATTVYGYTF
- TRBV11-1 CASSLAAASGGSGETQYF
few TRBV7-9 CASSLGAGGPPEQFF
few TRBV11-3 CASSFQGTGVTDTQYF
- TRBV6-2/TRBV6-3 CASSLSGTASNQPQHF
once TRBV9 CASNKEDGQPQHF
once TRBV27 CASSLGGAGQPQHF
- TRBV19 CASSIGSTRPSNQPQHF
- TRBV2 CASSDRENTEAFF
- TRBV7-9 CASSLRTGVVEKLFF
- TRBV30 CAWERDGSNQPQHF